This T cell receptor beta chain was sequenced during a study of brain T cells in children with intractable seizures. Regarding time point: blood from clinic visit 5 months post-surgery; TSC patient then seizure free. About this clone itself: Its antigen remains unknown.

Germline CDR1 SEHNR, CDR2 FQNEAQ (reference sequence). This CDR3 is built from 13 residues. Trimming removed 2 bases at V and 2 bases at J, with 6 bases between. The method was immunoSEQ multiplex PCR; TCRdb's version includes in-frame clones alone and lacks a portion of them. Among about 340,000 clones listed, 93% were seen once. Notes on the study in general: Patients' HCMV serostatus was unknown; virus specificity rests on CDR3 similarity alone. Absence of clones before surgery may stem from lower sequencing depth.

This material consisted of peripheral blood, taken roughly 5 months after surgery. The rearrangement links TRBV7-9 to TRBJ2-5, with D hard to call. This TCR derives from a boy in the first two years of life with tuberous sclerosis and intractable seizures. The CDR3 DNA reads as TGTGCCAGCAGCTTATCACAGCAAGAGACCCAGTACTTC. Translated, it gives CASSLSQQETQYF.